This TCR beta chain was identified in a study of control samples from healthy donors and cancer patients. Some clones are missing from TCRdb's copy, which holds only in-frame ones; the method was immunoSEQ multiplex PCR. The sample includes 150,000 to 200,000 clones, 80% to 95% of them seen just once. The CDR3 runs 15 residues. CDR1 is LNHDA, CDR2 SQIVND, per germline (reference sequence). The junction had 8 bases not matched to a gene; V was cut back by 3 bases and J by 7 bases. The V and J genes are TRBV19 and TRBJ2-1; 8 nucleotides line up with TRBD2. Sequenced input: blood. The sequence derives from a woman aged 25 to 39 in good health. CDR3 nucleotides: TGTGCCAGTAGTATCACGGGAGGGCCAGGGAATGAGCAGTTCTTC. This translates into CASSITGGPGNEQFF.